These 14 T cell receptor beta chains came from one sample sequenced in a study of post-analysis software for immune sequencing data. General observations from the study: TRBV5-6, TRBV5-1 and TRBV20-1 were among a few TRBV segments more frequent in patients than controls.

Their specific antigens are unknown. TCR beta cDNA libraries had unique molecular identifiers. From the PCR reads, TCRdb called clonotypes with MiXCR, one entry per CDR3 protein. The sample lists approximately 730,000 distinct CDR3 sequences, roughly 50% seen once, with roughly 4.4% in the top ten. Sequencing used blood. All receptors derive from a girl aged 5-17 years with multiple sclerosis.

The gene calls are TRBV6-6 and TRBJ1-5; D may be TRBD1 (6 bases). The CDR3 length is 15 residues. CDR1 and CDR2 (germline): MNHNY, SVGAGI (reference sequence). The ends were cut back, 0 bases at V and 3 bases at J, with 9 bases in the middle. The CDR3 nucleotides are TGTGCCAGCAGTTACTCACAGGGAGCCAATCAGCCCCAGCATTTT. It translates to CASSYSQGANQPQHF.

The genes are TRBV12-3 or TRBV12-4 and TRBJ1-2, with TRBD1 as a possible D gene (6 bases). The CDR3 runs 16 residues. V was clipped by 7 bases and J by 4 bases, with 22 bases between them. The CDR3 sequence: CASTQGQPSLFYGYTF. The CDR3 DNA reads TGTGCCAGCACCCAAGGACAGCCTAGTCTTTTCTATGGCTACACCTTC.

Regarding this clonotype: One end of the junction does not line up with germline, which may come from a read error. The rearrangement joins TRBV20-1 to TRBJ2-3, with 9 bases aligning to TRBD2. Germline lookup yields CDR1 DFQATT and CDR2 SNEGSKA (reference sequence). CDR3 length: 14 residues. This CDR3 is CSARVIAGVITQYF. CDR3 coding DNA: TGTAGTGCTAGGGTAATAGCGGGAGTTATTACGCAGTATTTT.

The chain has TRBV2 and TRBJ1-2, with D possibly matching TRBD1 (5 bases). Germline assignment: CDR1 SNHLY and CDR2 FYNNEI. This CDR3 region has 14 residues. V was trimmed by 2 bases and J by 6 bases, leaving 13 bases between them. CDR3 residues: CASSESQGRHGYTF. The CDR3 DNA follows: TGTGCCAGCAGTGAATCGCAGGGACGGCATGGCTACACCTTC.

The chain links TRBV29-1 to TRBJ2-1, with 9 bases fitting TRBD2. Germline V lookup: CDR1 SQVTM, CDR2 ANQGSEA. The CDR3 covers 14 residues. V shed 3 bases and J 2 bases; nucleotides not matched to a gene: 2. Written as DNA, the CDR3 is TGCAGCGTTGATGCTAGCGGGACCTACAATGAGCAGTTCTTC. Translation: CSVDASGTYNEQFF.

The table lists this clonotype with many counts. This rearrangement joins TRBV24-1 to TRBJ2-3; 14 nucleotides align to TRBD2. There are 15 residues in the CDR3. V gave up 5 bases and J gave up 5 bases; unmatched junction bases: 2. CDR1 and CDR2 from the germline V gene are KGHDR and SFDVKD. The CDR3 bases are TGTGCCACCAGTGGGACTAGCGGGAGGAAAGATACGCAGTATTTT. This gives the protein CATSGTSGRKDTQYF.

The genes are TRBV11-1 and TRBJ1-1, with no clear D. Trimming took 3 bases from V and 6 from J, leaving 17 bases between them. Germline assignment: CDR1 SGHAT and CDR2 FQDESV (reference sequence). The CDR3 consists of 15 residues. The CDR3 DNA follows: TGTGCCAGCAGCTTGGTCGCTGGCAGTCTATCTGAAGCTTTCTTT. Translated: CASSLVAGSLSEAFF. Based on the CDR3 plus reference TRBV11-1 and TRBJ1-1, the full variable domain is EAEVAQSPRYKITEKSQAVAFWCDPISGHATLYWYRQILGQGPELLVQFQDESVVDDSQLPKDRFSAERLKGVDSTLKIQPAELGDSAMYLCASSLVAGSLSEAFFGQGTRLTVV.

There are a few counts of this clonotype. CDR3 coding DNA: TGTGCCAGCCTCACGGACGGGCTCCGTCGTGAGCAGTACTTC. Translation gives CASLTDGLRREQYF. This rearrangement joins TRBV2 to TRBJ2-7; no reliable D call. The CDR3 spans 14 residues. Per the germline V gene, CDR1 is SNHLY and CDR2 is FYNNEI. Between the trimmed V and J ends, which lost 8 bases and 7 bases, there was a span of 21 bases.

This clonotype has a handful of counts. The rearrangement uses TRBV6-6 and TRBJ2-7; 10 bases agree with TRBD1. CDR1 is MNHNY and CDR2 is SVGAGI in the germline V gene (reference sequence). V was pared by 6 bases and J by 5 bases, with 10 bases of the junction left unmatched. There are 15 residues in the CDR3. DNA of the CDR3: TGTGCCAGCAGCCCTTTCGACAGGGGGCAAAACGAGCAGTACTTC. Translation: CASSPFDRGQNEQYF.

The chain combines TRBV25-1 with TRBJ2-1, with a possible D match to TRBD1 (6 bases). The last part of the DNA fits TRBJ2-7 better; the J call may be wrong. This CDR3 contains 16 residues. The germline V gene encodes CDR1 MGHDK and CDR2 SYGVNS. In DNA, the CDR3 is TGTGCCAGCAGTGACTTCAACATGGCGACAGGCCACGAGCAGTACTTC. It encodes CASSDFNMATGHEQYF.

The rearrangement uses TRBV3-1 and TRBJ2-1, with TRBD2 matching 10 bases. This CDR3 spans 15 amino acids. Germline V gene lookup returns CDR1 LGHDT and CDR2 YNNKEL (reference sequence). Losses at the gene ends were 3 bases for V and 7 bases for J; bases not matched to a gene: 6. CDR3 nucleotides: TGTGCCAGCAGCCACCCGCTAGCGGGAGCTAATGAGCAGTTCTTC. Translating gives CASSHPLAGANEQFF.

The chain is built from TRBV5-1 and TRBJ2-1; possibly TRBD1 or TRBD2 for D (5 bases each). Trimming shortened V by 5 bases and J by 10 bases, and 19 bases separated the two germline ends. The CDR3 spans 14 residues. Germline CDR1 and CDR2: SGHRS and YFSETQ. The DNA of the CDR3 is TGCGCCAGCAGTTCCTACGGGGCCGGGAACGAGCAGTTCTTC. Translating gives CASSSYGAGNEQFF.

The chain employs TRBV6-6 and TRBJ2-1, with D possibly being TRBD2 (6 bases). Germline lookup yields CDR1 MNHNY and CDR2 SVGAGI (reference sequence). Trimming cost V 5 bases and J 6 bases, with 23 bases left between them. CDR3 size: 17 residues. CDR3 sequence reads: CASSRSDLALEGNEQFF. The CDR3 bases are TGTGCCAGCAGTCGTTCCGACCTAGCGCTGGAGGGCAATGAGCAGTTCTTC.

This clonotype was recorded a few times. V and J are TRBV7-9 and TRBJ1-4, with D tentatively TRBD1 (5 bases). The CDR3 is 15 amino acids. Trimming stripped 5 bases from V and 0 bases from J, with 10 bases between. CDR1 and CDR2 (germline): SEHNR, FQNEAQ (reference sequence). The CDR3 nucleotides read TGTGCCAGCAGCGGGGACGGTGCAACTAATGAAAAACTGTTTTTT. Its translation: CASSGDGATNEKLFF.